This TCR beta chain was identified in a study of blood T cell repertoires in COVID-19 (dated by TCRdb to 2020 to 2021). Broadly, across the study: The collaborator samples originated in the United States, Italy and Spain and spanned the acute and convalescent phases of COVID-19. The material from the prospective study consisted of cDNA or gDNA derived from T cells, B-cell-depleted T cells, or PBMCs. Deeply sampled blood TCRbeta repertoires from subjects exposed to, actively infected with, or recovered from COVID-19 were included in the dataset. The repertoires were released in a freely available public database intended as a resource for research on the immune response to SARS-CoV-2. Samples were obtained from the ongoing ImmuneRACE study (first 160 participants) and from over 1,000 subjects provided by 6 global collaborators. A de-identified subject ID, COVID-19 status, age in years and sex were almost always included in the sample metadata. Where available, HLA class I and class II types were taken from metadata supplied by the sample provider and were not determined by assay-based typing.

Overall study results and their limits: How much clinical and demographic metadata was included differed by source and by participant, and the metadata was provided uncurated.

Participants in the prospective study were aged 18 to 89 years, lived in about two dozen United States geographic areas, and enrolled through a virtual design. To assign participants to cohorts, the prospective study relied on clinical history that participants themselves reported in a screening survey and a study questionnaire. In the prospective study, whole blood, serum and a nasopharyngeal or oropharyngeal swab were collected from each participant by mobile phlebotomists. Participants in the prospective study had the option to provide additional blood draws and questionnaires over a roughly 2-month period. Before DNA extraction, prospective study blood samples were shipped either frozen or at room temperature. Note on this clone: No cognate antigen has been identified for it. No base quality values were provided; no much bigger clone lies one nucleotide off.

TCRbeta CDR3 regions were amplified from genomic DNA by means of the immunoSEQ Assay, a bias-controlled multiplex PCR. Per the authors' processing: Within the assay, amplification of reference gene primers was used to estimate how many nucleated cells each sample contained. Sequence reads were collapsed and filtered to measure the absolute abundance of every unique TCRbeta CDR3 rearrangement. Productive Simpson clonality was computed per sample as the square root of Simpson's diversity index over productive rearrangements. Not all clones reach the TCRdb copy of this immuneACCESS table, which keeps in-frame sequences only. Checked studies attribute under half of the gap to unresolved V genes and leave the rest unexplained. For V, J and clone size, that table is used; D and trimming come from the DNA. This sample comprises just over 80,000 clones, around 89% of them detected only once. Of the sample, roughly 1.2% is held by the ten largest clones.

Its CDR3 holds 14 amino acids, cysteine through phenylalanine. Solely the CDR3 DNA is kept, with 42 bases framed from the first base. CDR1 SGHAT and CDR2 FQNNGV are derived from the germline V gene. V lost 4 bases and J lost 6 bases, and the count of bases not matched to a germline gene is 5. The sample taken for sequencing was PBMCs or T cells enriched from blood (not recorded which). The origin of this receptor is a woman aged 50 to 65 with acute COVID-19. This chain joins TRBV11-2 to TRBJ2-2; 7 central bases correspond to TRBD1. The sequence in DNA is TGTGCCAGCAGCTCAAGACAGGGTCCCGGGGAGCTGTTTTTT. It encodes CASSSRQGPGELFF.